Following are 7 T cell receptor beta chains from one sample sequenced in a study of CD8 T cells in ankylosing spondylitis. TCRdb recomputed calls from the 5' RACE reads with MiXCR, one row per CDR3 protein. The sample holds roughly 40,000 distinct CDR3 sequences; 2.5% to 3% are singletons and the top ten take 4.6%. Sequencing input: blood, either unsorted or a sorted T cell fraction (not recorded which). The receptors come from a male donor with ankylosing spondylitis or in good health (not recorded which).

The sample holds many counts of this clonotype. The chain is built from TRBV9 and TRBJ2-1, with 16 bases aligning to TRBD2. The length of the CDR3 is 18 residues. After removal of 2 bases from V and 6 bases from J, the junction contained 8 bases not matched to a gene. Germline V gives CDR1 SGDLS, CDR2 YYNGEE. CDR3 loop: CASSVSPGLAGGSNEQFF. DNA for the CDR3: TGTGCCAGCAGCGTGTCTCCGGGACTAGCGGGAGGGTCCAATGAGCAGTTCTTC.

This clonotype was found many times. The chain has TRBV9 and TRBJ2-1; D is ambiguous. Trimming cost V 0 bases and J 6 bases, with 4 bases left between them. Germline CDR1 is SGDLS and CDR2 is YYNGEE. The CDR3 extends over 12 amino acids. The DNA for the CDR3 is TGTGCCAGCAGCGTAGTACCCAATGAGCAGTTCTTC. This gives the protein CASSVVPNEQFF.

This clonotype has at least ten counts. The rearrangement uses TRBV9 and TRBJ2-7, with D perhaps matching TRBD1 (5 bases). CDR3 length equals 14 residues. The V gene lost 4 bases and the J gene lost 1 base, with 12 bases spanning the gap. Germline CDR1 and CDR2: SGDLS and YYNGEE. The CDR3 protein is CASSPQTGSYEQYF. The CDR3 nucleotides read TGTGCCAGCAGCCCCCAAACAGGATCCTACGAGCAGTACTTC.

This clonotype showed up many times. The V gene is TRBV9, the J gene TRBJ2-1; TRBD1 matches 10 bases. Germline V lookup: CDR1 SGDLS, CDR2 YYNGEE. V lost 0 bases and J lost 4; bases outside the gene matches: 4. The CDR3 sequence is 16 residues long. The DNA of the CDR3 is TGTGCCAGCAGCGTAGGGACAGGGGGATCTTACAATGAGCAGTTCTTC. The encoded protein is CASSVGTGGSYNEQFF.

This clonotype was counted many times. This chain uses TRBV9 with TRBJ1-2, with D uncertain. The CDR3 extends over 16 amino acids. Per the germline V gene, CDR1 is SGDLS and CDR2 is YYNGEE. With 0 bases removed from V and 2 bases from J, the gap between germline ends came to 14 bases. CDR3 sequence reads: CASSVALHPANYGYTF. Written as DNA, the CDR3 is TGTGCCAGCAGCGTAGCTTTGCACCCCGCCAACTATGGCTACACCTTC.

This clonotype was counted many times. V usage is TRBV9 and J usage is TRBJ2-1; TRBD2 is a possible D gene (5 bases). The V end was cut by 4 bases, the J end by 4 bases, with 6 bases between. The CDR3 extends over 12 amino acids. The germline gives CDR1 SGDLS, CDR2 YYNGEE. In DNA, the CDR3 is TGTGCCAGCAGCTCGGGGTACAATGAGCAGTTCTTC. Its protein is CASSSGYNEQFF.

Ten or more counts support this clonotype. The chain couples TRBV9 to TRBJ2-2; D gene uncertain. CDR1 and CDR2 from the germline V gene are SGDLS and YYNGEE. Trimming shortened V by 3 bases and J by 8 bases, and 14 bases separated the two germline ends. The CDR3 runs to 14 residues. The CDR3 coding sequence is TGTGCCAGCAGCGCCCTGGATCTCTTGGGGGAGCTGTTTTTT. Its protein is CASSALDLLGELFF.